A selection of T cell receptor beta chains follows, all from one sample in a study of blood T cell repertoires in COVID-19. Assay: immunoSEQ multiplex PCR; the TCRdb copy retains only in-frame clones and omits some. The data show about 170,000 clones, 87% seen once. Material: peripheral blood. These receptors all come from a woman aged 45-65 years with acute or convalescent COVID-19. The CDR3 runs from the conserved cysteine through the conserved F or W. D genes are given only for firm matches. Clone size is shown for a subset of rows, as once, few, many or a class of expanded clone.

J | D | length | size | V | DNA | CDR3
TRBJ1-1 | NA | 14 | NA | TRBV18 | TGTGCCAGCTCACGAGAGTCAGGTGGCAGTGAAGCTTTCTTT | CASSRESGGSEAFF
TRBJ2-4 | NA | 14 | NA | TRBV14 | TGTGCCAGCAGCCAAGCAGGAACAGGGCCCGCAACTTACTTC | CASSQAGTGPATYF
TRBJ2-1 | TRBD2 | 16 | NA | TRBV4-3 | TGCGCCAGCAGCCAAGATTTGGGGGGGTACTACAATGAGCAGTTCTTC | CASSQDLGGYYNEQFF
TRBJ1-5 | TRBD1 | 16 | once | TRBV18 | TGTGCCAGCTCATCCCGGGGACAGGTGAGCAATCAGCCCCAGCATTTT | CASSSRGQVSNQPQHF
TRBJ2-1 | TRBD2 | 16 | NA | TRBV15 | TGTGCCACCAGCAGAGATCGGGCTAGCGGCAACAATGAGCAGTTCTTC | CATSRDRASGNNEQFF
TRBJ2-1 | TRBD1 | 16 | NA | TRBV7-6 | TGTGCCAGCAGCTCCAGACAGGGGCTGTTGTACAATGAGCAGTTCTTC | CASSSRQGLLYNEQFF
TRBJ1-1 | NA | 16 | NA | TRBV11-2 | TGTGCCAGCAGTCAATATAGATACCCGAGTGGCACTGAAGCTTTCTTT | CASSQYRYPSGTEAFF
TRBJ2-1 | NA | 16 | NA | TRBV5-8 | TGTGCCAGCAGCTCCTTGGAAAGGAGCTCCTACAATGAGCAGTTCTTC | CASSSLERSSYNEQFF
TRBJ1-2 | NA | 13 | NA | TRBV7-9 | TGTGCCAGCAGCCCAGGACAGTTGAAAGGCTACACCTTC | CASSPGQLKGYTF
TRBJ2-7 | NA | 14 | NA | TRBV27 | TGTGCCAGCAGTTCAACAGGTAGCTCCTACGAGCAGTACTTC | CASSSTGSSYEQYF
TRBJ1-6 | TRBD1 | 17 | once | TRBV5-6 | TGTGCCAGCAGCCGACCGGGACAGGGATATTATAATTCACCCCTCCACTTT | CASSRPGQGYYNSPLHF
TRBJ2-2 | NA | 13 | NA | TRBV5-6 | TGTGCCAGCAGCTTAGGGGGTGCCGGGGAGCTGTTTTTT | CASSLGGAGELFF
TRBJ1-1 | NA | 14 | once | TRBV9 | TGTGCCAGCAGCGTATCGGGGGAGAACACTGAAGCTTTCTTT | CASSVSGENTEAFF
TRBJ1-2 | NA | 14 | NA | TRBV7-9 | TGTGCCAGCAGCTTAGCTGTACAGCCTCAGGGCTACACCTTC | CASSLAVQPQGYTF
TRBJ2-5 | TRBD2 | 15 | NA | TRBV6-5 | TGTGCCAGCAGTTTTCGCGGGAGGGACCAAGAGACCCAGTACTTC | CASSFRGRDQETQYF
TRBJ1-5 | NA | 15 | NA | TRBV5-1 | TGCGCCAGCAGCTTGCCCCTACTTAGCAATCAGCCCCAGCATTTT | CASSLPLLSNQPQHF
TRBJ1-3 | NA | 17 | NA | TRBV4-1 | TGCGCCAGCAGCTCCACCAGAGGGACACAACCTGGAAACACCATATATTTT | CASSSTRGTQPGNTIYF
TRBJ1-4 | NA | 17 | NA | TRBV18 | TGTGCCAGCTCACCCATCAGGACAAAAGCAACTAATGAAAAACTGTTTTTT | CASSPIRTKATNEKLFF
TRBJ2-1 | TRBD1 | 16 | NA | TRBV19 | TGTGCCAGTAGTCCTTGGGACAGGGGATCCTACAATGAGCAGTTCTTC | CASSPWDRGSYNEQFF
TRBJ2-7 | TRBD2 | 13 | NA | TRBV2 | TGTGCCAGCTTCGGGACTAGCTTCTACGAGCAGTACTTC | CASFGTSFYEQYF
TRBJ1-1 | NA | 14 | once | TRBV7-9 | TGTGCCAGCAGCTTAGACCCCGGGGGCACTGAAGCTTTCTTT | CASSLDPGGTEAFF
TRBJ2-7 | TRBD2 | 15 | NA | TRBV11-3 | TGTGCCAGCAGCCCGGGGACTAGCGGTTCCTACGAGCAGTACTTC | CASSPGTSGSYEQYF
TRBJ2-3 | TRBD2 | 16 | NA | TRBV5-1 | TGCGCCAGCAGCTTGTTCGCGGGAGATTGGGCAGATACGCAGTATTTT | CASSLFAGDWADTQYF
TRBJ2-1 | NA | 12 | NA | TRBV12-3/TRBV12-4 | TGTGCCAGCAGTCCAGGAGGCTATGAGCAGTTCTTC | CASSPGGYEQFF
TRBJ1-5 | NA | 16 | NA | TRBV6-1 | TGTGCCAGCAGTGTCGGGGGCGGGGGGAGCAATCAGCCCCAGCATTTT | CASSVGGGGSNQPQHF
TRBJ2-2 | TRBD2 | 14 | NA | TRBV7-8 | TGTGCCACCTCAGCGGGGCGAATCACCGGGGAGCTGTTTTTT | CATSAGRITGELFF
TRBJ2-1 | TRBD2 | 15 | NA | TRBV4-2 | TGTGCCAGCAGCCTCTCGGGCGGGGGGCCCAATGAGCAGTTCTTC | CASSLSGGGPNEQFF
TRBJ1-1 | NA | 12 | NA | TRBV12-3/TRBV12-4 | TGTGCCAGCAGTGACAGCAACACTGAAGCTTTCTTT | CASSDSNTEAFF
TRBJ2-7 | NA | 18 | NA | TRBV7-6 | TGTGCCAGCAGCTCCGGGCCCCCTACAGGGACCCGCTCCTACGAGCAGTACTTC | CASSSGPPTGTRSYEQYF
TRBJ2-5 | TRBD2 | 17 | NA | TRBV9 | TGTGCCAGCAGCGTAGGAAGTAGCGGGGGGGTCTTAGAGACCCAGTACTTC | CASSVGSSGGVLETQYF
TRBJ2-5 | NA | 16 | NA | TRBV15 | TGTGCCACCAGCAGAGATCTGTCAAGGGGACAAGAGACCCAGTACTTC | CATSRDLSRGQETQYF
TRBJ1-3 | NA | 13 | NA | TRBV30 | TGTGCCTGGAGTGTTTCAACTGGAAACACCATATATTTT | CAWSVSTGNTIYF
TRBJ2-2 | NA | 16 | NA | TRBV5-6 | TGTGCCAGCAGCTCGCCCGGGACACCGAACACCGGGGAGCTGTTTTTT | CASSSPGTPNTGELFF
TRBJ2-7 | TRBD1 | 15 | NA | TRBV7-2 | TGTGCCAGCAGCTCCACAGGGGCTGACTACTACGAGCAGTACTTC | CASSSTGADYYEQYF
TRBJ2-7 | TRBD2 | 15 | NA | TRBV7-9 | TGTGCCAGCAGCCCCAGGGGACTAGCGATATACGAGCAGTACTTC | CASSPRGLAIYEQYF
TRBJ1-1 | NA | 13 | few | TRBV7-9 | TGTGCCAGCAGCTTAGTTGGCCACACTGAAGCTTTCTTT | CASSLVGHTEAFF
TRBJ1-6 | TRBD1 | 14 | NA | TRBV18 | TGTGCCAGCTCACTAGGGACAGGGGGGTCACCCCTCCACTTT | CASSLGTGGSPLHF
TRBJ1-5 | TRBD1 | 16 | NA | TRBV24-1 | TGTGCCACCAGTGGGTTAGAGACAGGGAAGAATCAGCCCCAGCATTTT | CATSGLETGKNQPQHF
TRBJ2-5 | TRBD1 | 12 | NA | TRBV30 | TGTGCCTGGTACAGGGGGCCGGGGACCCAGTACTTC | CAWYRGPGTQYF
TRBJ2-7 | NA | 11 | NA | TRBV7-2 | TGTGCCAGCAGCTCCACCTACGAGCAGTACTTC | CASSSTYEQYF
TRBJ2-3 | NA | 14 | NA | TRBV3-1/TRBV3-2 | TGTGCCAGCAGCCGAAGGACGGAGGGGGATACGCAGTATTTT | CASSRRTEGDTQYF
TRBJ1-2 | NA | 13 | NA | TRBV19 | TGTGCCAGCGCCGAGGTCCTCGGCTATGGCTACACCTTC | CASAEVLGYGYTF